Each of the 14 T cell receptor beta chains below was sequenced from the same sample in a study of T-cell reconstitution after alpha-beta-depleted transplantation in children. TCRbeta library preparation incorporated unique molecular identifiers. From the PCR reads, TCRdb called clonotypes with MiXCR, one entry per CDR3 protein. The profile shows roughly 790,000 distinct CDR3 sequences, roughly 15% of them singletons. This specimen consisted of PBMCs, mostly from graft donor cells, obtained 360 days after TCRalphabeta/CD19-depleted stem cell transplant. These receptors originate from a male patient between 5 and 17 years old who had a stem cell transplant for acute lymphoblastic leukemia, so the T cells may come from the graft donor.

This clonotype was recorded a few times. A much larger clone lies a single base off, so this may be a read error. V and J are TRBV5-8 and TRBJ2-3, with TRBD2 as a possible D gene (5 bases). The V end was cut by 2 bases, the J end by 7 bases, with 8 bases between. Per the germline V gene, CDR1 is SGHTS and CDR2 is YDEGEE. This CDR3 spans 12 amino acids. For the CDR3, the DNA is TGTGCCAGCAGCTTAACGGGGAATACGCAGTATTTT. Protein product: CASSLTGNTQYF.

J is TRBJ2-5 and V is TRBV5-1; D call uncertain. Germline CDR1 is SGHRS and CDR2 is YFSETQ. CDR3 size: 14 residues. V lost 1 base, J lost 2 bases, and 9 bases lay in between. CDR3 residues: CASSLYSQQETQYF. In DNA form, the CDR3 reads TGCGCCAGCAGCTTGTACTCCCAGCAAGAGACCCAGTACTTC.

The chain is built from TRBV27 and TRBJ1-1, with 7 bases that match TRBD1. Germline values: CDR1 MNHEY, CDR2 SMNVEV (reference sequence). V was pared by 5 bases and J by 4 bases, with 16 bases of the junction left unmatched. This CDR3 contains 17 residues. The chain's CDR3 is CASSLSQQGSWGTEAFF. In DNA, the CDR3 is TGTGCCAGCAGTCTCAGCCAACAGGGGTCCTGGGGCACTGAAGCTTTCTTT.

The DNA of the CDR3 is TGTGCCAGCAGGCCGGGACTAGCCGGGGGAGAGACCCAGTACTTC. Residues: CASRPGLAGGETQYF. This sequence joins TRBV12-3 or TRBV12-4 and TRBJ2-5; TRBD2 aligns across 9 bases. V lost 6 bases, J lost 4 bases, and 9 bases stayed unmatched. The CDR3 length is 15 residues.

The chain uses TRBV4-1 and TRBJ2-5, with TRBD2 matching 8 bases. Germline CDR1 reads MGHRA; CDR2 reads YSYEKL. The V and J ends lost 4 bases and 5 bases, in that order; junction bases with no gene match: 12. This CDR3 is 16 amino acids long. CDR3 bases: TGCGCCAGCAGCCCTCCTTCCGGGAGGGCCGATGAGACCCAGTACTTC. This sequence encodes CASSPPSGRADETQYF.

This chain uses TRBV5-1 with TRBJ1-4, with D perhaps matching TRBD1 (5 bases). The V gene's germline CDR1 is SGHRS and CDR2 YFSETQ. The CDR3 is 16 amino acids. V lost 4 bases and J 2 bases, leaving 15 bases between the germline ends. In DNA form, the CDR3 reads TGCGCCAGCAGCCCGATCGGGAGGGGCACTAATGAAAAACTGTTTTTT. This gives the protein CASSPIGRGTNEKLFF.

V and J are TRBV29-1 and TRBJ2-7; D gene ambiguous. V lost 5 bases and J lost 2, with 13 bases in between. Germline V CDR1 and CDR2: SQVTM, ANQGSEA. This CDR3 comprises 13 residues. The CDR3, as DNA: TGCAGCGTTTTCCAGGACGGTGCCTACGAGCAGTACTTC. This sequence encodes CSVFQDGAYEQYF.

This clonotype was seen repeatedly, ten times or more. The V gene is TRBV5-1, the J gene TRBJ2-5; 8 nucleotides match TRBD2. This CDR3 comprises 14 residues. The V gene's germline CDR1 is SGHRS and CDR2 YFSETQ. V lost 3 bases, J lost 6 bases, and 7 bases stayed unmatched. CDR3 loop: CASSSNSGMKTQYF. DNA of the CDR3: TGCGCCAGCAGCTCTAATAGCGGGATGAAGACCCAGTACTTC. Together with reference TRBV5-1 and TRBJ2-5, the CDR3 gives the full variable domain: KAGVTQTPRYLIKTRGQQVTLSCSPISGHRSVSWYQQTPGQGLQFLFEYFSETQRNKGNFPGRFSGRQFSNSRSEMNVSTLELGDSALYLCASSSNSGMKTQYFGPGTRLLVL.

This clonotype showed up just a few times. V is TRBV12-3 or TRBV12-4 and J is TRBJ2-2, with D possibly matching TRBD1 (6 bases). The V gene lost 10 bases and the J gene lost 1 base, with 10 bases spanning the gap. The CDR3 extends over 13 amino acids. The CDR3 region is CANPGQNTGELFF. The CDR3 DNA sequence: TGTGCCAACCCGGGACAGAACACCGGGGAGCTGTTTTTT.

The chain couples TRBV29-1 to TRBJ2-2, with D maybe TRBD1 (5 bases). CDR3 length: 15 residues. Per germline, CDR1 SQVTM and CDR2 ANQGSEA. The V end lost 4 bases, the J end lost 2 bases, and 14 bases lay between the germline ends. The CDR3 nucleotides are TGCAGCGTTGTCCTAGGGGTTACTAACACCGGGGAGCTGTTTTTT. Its translation: CSVVLGVTNTGELFF.

This chain links TRBV5-6 with TRBJ1-5; tentatively, D is TRBD1 (6 bases). Deletions cut 6 bases from V and 2 bases from J, with 12 bases between. CDR3 length: 14 amino acids. Germline V CDR1 and CDR2: SGHDT, YYEEEE. Here the CDR3 reads CASNQGGGNQPQHF. The CDR3 DNA reads as TGTGCCAGCAATCAAGGGGGGGGCAATCAGCCCCAGCATTTT.

The V call is TRBV2, the J call TRBJ2-2; possibly TRBD1 or TRBD2 for D (5 bases each). V dropped 7 bases and J dropped 4 bases, with 13 bases sitting between them. This CDR3 region has 14 residues. Germline V CDR1 and CDR2: SNHLY, FYNNEI. CDR3 sequence reads: CASKGRPVTGELFF. DNA of the CDR3: TGTGCCAGCAAGGGACGACCGGTCACCGGGGAGCTGTTTTTT.

The chain recombines TRBV4-1 with TRBJ1-1; D remains ambiguous. V dropped 2 bases and J dropped 0 bases, with 10 bases sitting between them. This CDR3 contains 15 residues. Per the germline V gene, CDR1 is MGHRA and CDR2 is YSYEKL. This CDR3 reads CASSQMTPMNTEAFF. In nucleotides, the CDR3 is TGCGCCAGCAGCCAAATGACTCCCATGAACACTGAAGCTTTCTTT.

The chain combines TRBV10-2 with TRBJ2-1; D gene unclear. Germline CDR1 is WSHSY and CDR2 is SAAADI. The CDR3 has 14 amino acids. Trimming removed 5 bases at V and 3 bases at J, with 11 bases between. The CDR3 here is CASSPVFDYNEQFF. CDR3 DNA: TGCGCCAGCAGTCCGGTATTTGACTACAATGAGCAGTTCTTC.